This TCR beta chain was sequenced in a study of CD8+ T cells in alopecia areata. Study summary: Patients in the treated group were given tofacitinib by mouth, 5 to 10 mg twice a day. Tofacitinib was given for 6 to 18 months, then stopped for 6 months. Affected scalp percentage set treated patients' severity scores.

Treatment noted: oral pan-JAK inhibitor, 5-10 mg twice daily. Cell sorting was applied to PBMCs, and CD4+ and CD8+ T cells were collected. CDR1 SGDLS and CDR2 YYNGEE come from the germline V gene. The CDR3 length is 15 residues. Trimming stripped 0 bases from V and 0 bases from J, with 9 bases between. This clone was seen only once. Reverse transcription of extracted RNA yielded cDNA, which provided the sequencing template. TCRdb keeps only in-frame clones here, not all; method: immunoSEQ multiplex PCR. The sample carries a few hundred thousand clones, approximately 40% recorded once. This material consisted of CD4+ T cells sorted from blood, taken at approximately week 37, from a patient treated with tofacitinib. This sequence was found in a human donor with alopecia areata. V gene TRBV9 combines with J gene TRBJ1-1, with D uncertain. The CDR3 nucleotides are TGTGCCAGCAGCGTAGACAGCGCCATGAACACTGAAGCTTTCTTT. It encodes CASSVDSAMNTEAFF.